A single sample gave rise to the 25 T cell receptor beta chains below, sequenced in a study of a mutant IDH1 vaccine in newly diagnosed glioma (dated by TCRdb to the early 2020s). Library preparation used the immunoSEQ multiplex PCR assay. This is the immuneACCESS table as TCRdb keeps it, with only in-frame sequences that have V and J called. A part of the clones is gone; compared with another copy, unresolved V genes explain less than half, and the rest is unexplained. The sample table lists about 98,000 clones, 70% to 90% of them with a count of one. The ten biggest clones cover around 0.6% of the sample. The sample's time point label, decoded: baseline, week 1 (first vaccination visit). The treatment or condition label, read with the paper, signifies: pre-vaccination baseline after standard-of-care therapy. The material was PBMCs, obtained from a glioma patient treated with radiotherapy, temozolomide or both. The source of these receptors is a woman aged 50 to 60 with glioma.

The V gene is TRBV2, the J gene TRBJ2-2; D is perhaps TRBD2 (6 bases). The CDR3 extends over 16 amino acids. Germline loops: CDR1 SNHLY, CDR2 FYNNEI. V gave up 0 bases and J gave up 6 bases, with 14 bases separating them. CDR3 sequence reads: CASSEAPVRLAGELFF. In DNA, the CDR3 is TGTGCCAGCAGTGAAGCGCCCGTTCGACTAGCCGGGGAGCTGTTTTTT.

The count of this clone is one. The rearrangement joins TRBV19 to TRBJ1-6; TRBD1 aligns across 8 bases. The CDR3 sequence is 14 residues long. J gave up 8 bases and V 10 bases, and 10 bases lay outside the gene matches. Germline V lookup: CDR1 LNHDA, CDR2 SQIVND (reference sequence). The CDR3 spells CATLQGGMDSPLHF. The CDR3 nucleotides are TGTGCCACACTACAGGGGGGGATGGATTCACCCCTCCACTTT.

The chain couples TRBV28 to TRBJ2-7; D is perhaps TRBD1 (5 bases). CDR1 is MDHEN and CDR2 is SYDVKM in the germline V gene. Trimming stripped 5 bases from V and 5 bases from J, with 16 bases between. This CDR3 spans 14 amino acids. The CDR3 sequence: CASSVHRRVDEQYF. CDR3 in DNA: TGTGCCAGCAGTGTCCACAGGCGAGTCGACGAGCAGTACTTC.

The chain is built from TRBV9 and TRBJ1-2, with D maybe TRBD1 (5 bases). This CDR3 contains 11 residues. V shed 5 bases and J shed 5 bases, with 7 bases lying between them. Germline CDR1 and CDR2: SGDLS and YYNGEE. The CDR3 here is CASRDRYGYTF. As DNA, the CDR3 is TGTGCCAGCAGAGACAGATATGGCTACACCTTC.

V usage is TRBV7-2 and J usage is TRBJ2-7; D uncertain. The CDR3 spans 14 residues. CDR1 and CDR2 (germline): SGHTA, FQGNSA. Trimming removed 6 bases from V and 0 bases from J, with 12 bases in between. The CDR3 DNA follows: TGTGCCAGCAGTCTCACTCAGAGCTCCTACGAGCAGTACTTC. Its protein is CASSLTQSSYEQYF. The whole variable domain, filled in from reference TRBV7-2 and TRBJ2-7, reads GAGVSQSPSNKVTEKGKDVELRCDPISGHTALYWYRQSLGQGLEFLIYFQGNSAPDKSGLPSDRFSAERTGGSVSTLTIQRTQQEDSAVYLCASSLTQSSYEQYFGPGTRLTVT.

This clone was counted a few times. The chain uses TRBV7-8 and TRBJ2-6; D perhaps matches TRBD1 (6 bases). Germline CDR1 SGHVS, CDR2 FQNEAQ. The CDR3 spans 18 residues. V gave up 5 bases and J gave up 2 bases, with 19 bases separating them. In DNA form, the CDR3 reads TGTGCCAGCAGCCCATACAGGGTATTATCGCCTGGGGCCAACGTCCTGACTTTC. Translation gives CASSPYRVLSPGANVLTF.

The chain employs TRBV6-5 and TRBJ2-1, with D tentatively TRBD1 (5 bases). Trimming removed 0 bases at V and 7 bases at J, with 13 bases between. This CDR3 comprises 15 residues. Germline CDR1 reads MNHEY; CDR2 reads SVGAGI. The CDR3 loop is CASSYSTLGVNEQFF. The CDR3, as DNA: TGTGCCAGCAGTTACTCAACTCTAGGGGTGAATGAGCAGTTCTTC.

The rearrangement links TRBV6-1 to TRBJ1-3; D remains unclear. Germline CDR1 MNHNS, CDR2 SASEGT. There are 14 residues in the CDR3. V lost 11 bases and J 0 bases, leaving 14 bases between the germline ends. The CDR3, as DNA: TGTGCCGGCGGTCTCGGGTCCTCTGGAAACACCATATATTTT. This encodes CAGGLGSSGNTIYF.

The chain joins TRBV28 to TRBJ2-7, with TRBD2 matching over 8 bases. After removal of 5 bases from V and 2 bases from J, the junction contained 14 bases not matched to a gene. This CDR3 comprises 17 residues. Germline assignment: CDR1 MDHEN and CDR2 SYDVKM. The DNA of the CDR3 is TGTGCCAGCAGTGCCTTGGCGGGAGGTTCCTTTACCTACGAGCAGTACTTC. This encodes CASSALAGGSFTYEQYF.

This clone was observed a single time. The V and J genes are TRBV2 and TRBJ2-1; D unclear. The V gene lost 8 bases and the J gene lost 6 bases, with 14 bases spanning the gap. CDR1 is SNHLY and CDR2 is FYNNEI in the germline V gene. The CDR3 runs 13 residues. The CDR3 DNA sequence: TGTGCCAGCCGATGGACGGCGGCCAATGAGCAGTTCTTC. Translation: CASRWTAANEQFF.

This clone showed up just a few times. V is TRBV19 and J is TRBJ1-2; unclear D gene. The CDR3 has 14 residues. V was shortened by 7 bases and J by 8 bases, with 20 bases between the two germline ends. Germline lookup yields CDR1 LNHDA and CDR2 SQIVND (reference sequence). CDR3 in amino acids: CASTPVTDKTGYTF. CDR3 nucleotide sequence: TGTGCCAGTACCCCGGTAACGGATAAGACCGGCTACACCTTC.

The J gene is TRBJ1-4, the V gene TRBV6-1, with 9 bases lining up with TRBD1. V lost 8 bases, J lost 5 bases, and 9 bases stayed unmatched. The germline V gene has CDR1 MNHNS and CDR2 SASEGT. The CDR3 covers 15 residues. This chain's CDR3 is CASSDLGTGNEKLFF. DNA of the CDR3: TGTGCCAGCTCCGATTTGGGGACAGGGAATGAAAAACTGTTTTTT.

The V gene is TRBV19, the J gene TRBJ2-3; TRBD2 matches at 12 bases. The CDR3 is made up of 16 amino acids. Germline V gene lookup returns CDR1 LNHDA and CDR2 SQIVND (reference sequence). The V gene end was trimmed by 5 bases and the J gene end by 3 bases; junction bases not matched to a gene: 6. The CDR3 nucleotides read TGTGCCAGTAGTCCTCGACTAGCGGGAGATACAGATACGCAGTATTTT. Protein sequence: CASSPRLAGDTDTQYF.

This sequence joins TRBV10-3 and TRBJ2-7, with 14 positions matching TRBD2. The CDR3 has 15 residues. Germline CDR1 and CDR2: ENHRY and SYGVKD. The V gene end was trimmed by 10 bases and the J gene end by 6 bases; junction bases not matched to a gene: 11. The CDR3 sequence is CATRLAGGPLAEQYF. CDR3 sequence (DNA): TGTGCCACCAGACTAGCGGGAGGGCCTCTCGCCGAGCAGTACTTC.

The chain has TRBV2 and TRBJ1-4; D is ambiguous. V gave up 8 bases and J gave up 8 bases, with 18 bases separating them. In germline, CDR1 is SNHLY, CDR2 FYNNEI. The CDR3 is 14 residues long. The CDR3 loop reads CASRLSPGGEKLFF. The CDR3 DNA reads as TGTGCCAGCCGACTCAGTCCGGGTGGAGAAAAACTGTTTTTT.

In DNA form, the CDR3 reads TGCGCCAGCAGCTTGGAAGTGGGGGGCTACGAGCAGTACTTC. It translates to CASSLEVGGYEQYF. This chain links TRBV5-1 with TRBJ2-7; a possible D gene is TRBD2 (6 bases). Deletions cut 0 bases from V and 3 bases from J, with 10 bases between. Germline loops: CDR1 SGHRS, CDR2 YFSETQ. The CDR3 loop spans 14 amino acids.

The chain uses TRBV9 and TRBJ2-2; D uncertain. Germline V gene sequence: CDR1 SGDLS, CDR2 YYNGEE. The CDR3 runs 16 residues. Trimming removed 2 bases from V and 1 base from J, with 12 bases in between. The DNA for the CDR3 is TGTGCCAGCAGCGTTTATGCGGCAGAGAACACCGGGGAGCTGTTTTTT. Translating gives CASSVYAAENTGELFF.

The chain recombines TRBV30 with TRBJ1-1; no clear D. Germline V gives CDR1 GTSNPN, CDR2 SVGIG (reference sequence). This CDR3 is built from 12 residues. The V gene lost 0 bases and the J gene lost 4 bases, with 6 bases spanning the gap. CDR3 bases: TGTGCCTGGAGTGTACTGAGCACTGAAGCTTTCTTT. This encodes CAWSVLSTEAFF.

The chain couples TRBV28 to TRBJ1-5, with D hard to call. Germline V gives CDR1 MDHEN, CDR2 SYDVKM. V dropped 2 bases and J dropped 6 bases, with 5 bases sitting between them. The CDR3 is 12 residues long. The CDR3 DNA follows: TGTGCCAGCAGTTTAGCGAGTCAGCCCCAGCATTTT. It translates to CASSLASQPQHF.

V and J are TRBV30 and TRBJ1-3; no reliable D call. Germline CDR1 is GTSNPN and CDR2 is SVGIG (reference sequence). The CDR3 has 13 amino acids. The ends were cut back, 5 bases at V and 0 bases at J, with 8 bases in the middle. The CDR3 spells CAWSFNSGNTIYF. The CDR3 region has the DNA TGTGCCTGGTCGTTTAACTCTGGAAACACCATATATTTT.

This clone came up many times. The chain has TRBV5-8 and TRBJ2-7; no definite D call. Germline V gene lookup returns CDR1 SGHTS and CDR2 YDEGEE. Between the trimmed V and J ends, which lost 0 bases and 0 bases, there was a span of 7 bases. The length of the CDR3 is 14 residues. The CDR3 DNA reads TGTGCCAGCAGCTTGGCCAAAGGCTCCTACGAGCAGTACTTC. This translates into CASSLAKGSYEQYF.

This clone was found once. The V gene is TRBV23-1, the J gene TRBJ2-1; 10 bases fit TRBD2. TRBV23-1 falls under the ORF class, with uncertain function. The ends lost 3 bases at V and 6 bases at J; junction bases unmatched: 8. The CDR3 is 16 amino acids. CDR3 sequence: CASSHGVAGGANEQFF. CDR3 DNA: TGCGCCAGCAGTCATGGAGTAGCGGGAGGTGCCAATGAGCAGTTCTTC.

The chain is built from TRBV11-2 and TRBJ2-7, with 9 positions matching TRBD2. The germline V gene encodes CDR1 SGHAT and CDR2 FQNNGV. This CDR3 contains 14 residues. The V and J ends lost 4 bases and 3 bases, in that order; junction bases with no gene match: 4. In DNA form, the CDR3 reads TGTGCCAGCAGCTCCTTTAGCGGGAGCTACGAGCAGTACTTC. Translating gives CASSSFSGSYEQYF.

This clone came up once. The rearrangement uses TRBV18 and TRBJ2-1; 7 bases agree with TRBD1. V dropped 3 bases and J dropped 10; count of bases not matched to a gene: 12. The CDR3 is made up of 15 amino acids. CDR1 and CDR2 from the germline V gene are KGHSH and LQKENI. The CDR3 bases are TGTGCCAGCTCACCCCCCGGGACAGCCCAACCGGAGCAGTTCTTC. Its translation: CASSPPGTAQPEQFF.

This clone came up once. V usage is TRBV6-5 and J usage is TRBJ2-3; D is undetermined. The CDR3 consists of 15 residues. Trimming left V 0 bases short and J 5 bases short, with 12 bases between. The germline V gene has CDR1 MNHEY and CDR2 SVGAGI. CDR3 coding DNA: TGTGCCAGCAGTTACTCGAATAGCTATGTAGATACGCAGTATTTT. Amino acids: CASSYSNSYVDTQYF.